This T cell receptor beta chain was recorded in a study of human T cells and chemical hapten exposure. Described time point: pre-sensitization, week 0. Treatment: therapeutic diphenylcyclopropenone sensitization with weekly scalp DPC. Alopecia patients between 18 and 70 years old and suitable for DPC were used as donors. In the study's own analysis: Individual samples carried between roughly 23,224 and 690,600 TCRs, with 85,000 to 100,000 as the median. TCRdb reprocessed the RACE reads via MiXCR and lists one record per CDR3 protein. TCRdb's processing, not the authors' own work, is the source of the V and J calls. The sample carries approximately 57,000 distinct CDR3 sequences, 8% to 10% recorded once. This sequence originates from a man aged 40-55 years with alopecia areata. Some clones in this sample may be carry-over from other donors' samples. This sample comprised whole blood, obtained in connection with sensitization to the hapten diphenylcyclopropenone (DPC).

CDR3 nucleotide sequence: TGTGCCAGCTCACCGACAGGGGCCTCTGGAAACACCATATATTTT. Its translation is CASSPTGASGNTIYF. J is TRBJ1-3 and V is TRBV18, with 8 nucleotides matching TRBD1. The germline V gene has CDR1 KGHSH and CDR2 LQKENI. The CDR3 contains 15 residues. V shed 3 bases and J 0 bases; nucleotides not matched to a gene: 1.